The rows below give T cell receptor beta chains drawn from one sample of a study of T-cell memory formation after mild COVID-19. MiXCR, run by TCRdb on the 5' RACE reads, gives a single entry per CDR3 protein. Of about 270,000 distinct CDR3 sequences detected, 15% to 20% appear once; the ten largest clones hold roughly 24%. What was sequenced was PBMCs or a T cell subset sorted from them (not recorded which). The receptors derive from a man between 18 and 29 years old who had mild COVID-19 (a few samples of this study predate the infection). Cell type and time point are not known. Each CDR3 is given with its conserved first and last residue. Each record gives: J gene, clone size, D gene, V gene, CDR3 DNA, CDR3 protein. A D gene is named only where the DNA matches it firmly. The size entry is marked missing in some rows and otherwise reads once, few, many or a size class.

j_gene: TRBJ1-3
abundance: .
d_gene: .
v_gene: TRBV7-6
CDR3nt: TGTGCCAGCAGCTTAGTCCCGAACACCATATATTTT
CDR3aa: CASSLVPNTIYF

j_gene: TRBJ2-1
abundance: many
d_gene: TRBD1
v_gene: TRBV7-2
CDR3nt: TGTGCCAGCAGTCCGGACAGGGTATACTACAATGAGCAGTTCTTC
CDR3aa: CASSPDRVYYNEQFF

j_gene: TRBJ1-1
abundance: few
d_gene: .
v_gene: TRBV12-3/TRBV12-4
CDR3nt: TGTGCCAGCAGTCAACACACTGAAGCTTTCTTT
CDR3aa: CASSQHTEAFF

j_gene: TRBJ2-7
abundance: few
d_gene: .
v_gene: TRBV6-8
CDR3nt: TGTGCCAGGGGGACGGACTACGAGCAGTACTTC
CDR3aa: CARGTDYEQYF

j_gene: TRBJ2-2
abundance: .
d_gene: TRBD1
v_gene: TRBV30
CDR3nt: TGTGCCTGGAGATTACTAGGACAGGCGAACACCGGGGAGCTGTTTTTT
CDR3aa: CAWRLLGQANTGELFF

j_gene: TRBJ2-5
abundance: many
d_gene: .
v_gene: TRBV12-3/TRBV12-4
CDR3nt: TGTGCCAGCAGTCCCCCGGGACTGGGGCAAGAGACCCAGTACTTC
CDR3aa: CASSPPGLGQETQYF

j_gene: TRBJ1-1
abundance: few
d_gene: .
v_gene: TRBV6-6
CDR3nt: TGTGCCAGCAGTTACCCCGTTGGAAACACTGAAGCTTTCTTT
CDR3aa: CASSYPVGNTEAFF

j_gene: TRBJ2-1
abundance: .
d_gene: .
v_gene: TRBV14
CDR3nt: TGTGCCAGCAGCCAAGATCGACAGTACTACAATGAGCAGTTCTTC
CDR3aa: CASSQDRQYYNEQFF

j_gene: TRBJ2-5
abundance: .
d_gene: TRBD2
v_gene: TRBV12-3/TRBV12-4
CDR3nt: TGTGCCAGCAGTTTCTCGGGAGGGGGGGCGCGTGAGACCCAGTACTTC
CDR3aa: CASSFSGGGARETQYF

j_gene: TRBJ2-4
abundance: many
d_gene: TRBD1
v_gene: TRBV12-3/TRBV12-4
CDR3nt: TGTGCCAGCACCGGGGACAGGGGGAACATTCAGTACTTC
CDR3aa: CASTGDRGNIQYF

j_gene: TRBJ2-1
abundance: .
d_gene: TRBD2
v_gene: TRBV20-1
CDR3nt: TGCAGTGCTAGAGACAGCGGGGGGGCCTACAATGAGCAGTTCTTC
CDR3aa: CSARDSGGAYNEQFF

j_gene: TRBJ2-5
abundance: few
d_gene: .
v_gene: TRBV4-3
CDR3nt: TGCGCCAGCAGCCAACTGGGGGGCAGCGGAGACCAGAAAGAGACCCAGTACTTC
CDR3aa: CASSQLGGSGDQKETQYF

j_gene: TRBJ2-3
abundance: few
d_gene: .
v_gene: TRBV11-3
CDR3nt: TGTGCCAGCAGCTTGGGCCACCAAAGCACAGATACGCAGTATTTT
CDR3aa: CASSLGHQSTDTQYF

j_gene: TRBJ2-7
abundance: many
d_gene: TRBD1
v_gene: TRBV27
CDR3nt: TGTGCCAGCAGCGGACAGGGAGATCCCTACGAGCAGTACTTC
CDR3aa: CASSGQGDPYEQYF

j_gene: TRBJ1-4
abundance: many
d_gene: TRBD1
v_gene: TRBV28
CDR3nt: TGTGCCAGCAGCCCCGGGACAGGGGTGGAAAAACTGTTTTTT
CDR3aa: CASSPGTGVEKLFF

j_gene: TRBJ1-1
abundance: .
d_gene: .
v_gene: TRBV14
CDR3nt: TGTGCCAGCAGCCGTTTTTGGGGGGTTCGCACTGAAGCTTTCTTT
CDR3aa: CASSRFWGVRTEAFF

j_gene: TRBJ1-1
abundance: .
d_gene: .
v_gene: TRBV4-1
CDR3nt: TGCGCCAGCAGCCTCCGGGACCAAGTGCCCACTGAAGCTTTCTTT
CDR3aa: CASSLRDQVPTEAFF